The rows below give T cell receptor beta chains drawn from one sample of a study of cytomegalovirus exposure and HLA in healthy donors. Libraries were prepared by immunoSEQ multiplex PCR; TCRdb keeps only in-frame clonotypes and omits some of them. This specimen shows 130,000 or so clones; the ten leading clones hold more than 1.5%. Input material: PBMCs. All receptors derive from a woman in her thirties or forties in good health and CMV-seropositive. Both conserved end residues are part of each CDR3. D genes are given only for firm matches.

v_call	cdr3_length	d_call	j_call	cdr3_nt	cdr3_aa
TRBV27	14	NA	TRBJ1-1	TGTGCCAGCAGTACCCCAGGGGCGGCCACTGAAGCTTTCTTT	CASSTPGAATEAFF
TRBV4-3	14	NA	TRBJ2-7	TGCGCCAGCAGCCACGATACCAGCTCCTACGAGCAGTACTTC	CASSHDTSSYEQYF
TRBV29-1	13	TRBD1	TRBJ2-7	TGCAGCGTTACAGGGGGGAGATCTTACGAGCAGTACTTC	CSVTGGRSYEQYF
TRBV5-1	15	TRBD1	TRBJ1-2	TGCGCCAGCAAAATGTACAGGGGGGACAACTATGGCTACACCTTC	CASKMYRGDNYGYTF
TRBV6-1	15	TRBD1	TRBJ2-5	TGTGCCAGCGTCAGAGGACAGGCCTACCAAGAGACCCAGTACTTC	CASVRGQAYQETQYF
TRBV27	16	NA	TRBJ1-2	TGTGCCAGCAGCCCTTCCGGGACACACAATCCCTATGGCTACACCTTC	CASSPSGTHNPYGYTF
TRBV18	12	NA	TRBJ1-4	TGTGCCAGCTCACCAGGGGAGGAAAAACTGTTTTTT	CASSPGEEKLFF
TRBV7-9	14	NA	TRBJ2-7	TGTGCCAGCAGCTTAAGTGGGCTGGCCTACGAGCAGTACTTC	CASSLSGLAYEQYF
TRBV2	15	TRBD2	TRBJ2-1	TGTGCCAGCAGAGGAGGACTAGCGGGTGGGAATGAGCAGTTCTTC	CASRGGLAGGNEQFF
TRBV28	15	TRBD2	TRBJ2-3	TGTGCCAGCAGTTTAGCGGGAGATAGGACAGATACGCAGTATTTT	CASSLAGDRTDTQYF
TRBV5-1	16	NA	TRBJ2-2	TGCGCCAGCAGCTTGGGTCCCCGGGGGAACACCGGGGAGCTGTTTTTT	CASSLGPRGNTGELFF
TRBV5-4	13	NA	TRBJ1-1	TGTGCCAGCGGCCGGGGGGCGAACACTGAAGCTTTCTTT	CASGRGANTEAFF
TRBV21-1	19	NA	TRBJ2-7	TGTGCCAGCAGCAAAGTGGGTAGCGGGAGGCGGATCACTGCGTACGAGCAGTACTTC	CASSKVGSGRRITAYEQYF
TRBV18	17	NA	TRBJ1-3	TGTGCCAGCTCACCCATCGCCGGACAGACGTCTGGAAACACCATATATTTT	CASSPIAGQTSGNTIYF
TRBV19	17	TRBD2	TRBJ2-1	TGTGCCAGTAGTATAGCCATCACTAGCGGGACCTCCAATGAGCAGTTCTTC	CASSIAITSGTSNEQFF
TRBV25-1	12	NA	TRBJ2-7	TGTGCCAGCAGTGATAGTTTAAACGAGCAGTACTTC	CASSDSLNEQYF
TRBV5-1	13	NA	TRBJ2-3	TGCGCCAGCAGCCCGAGTCTCACAGATACGCAGTATTTT	CASSPSLTDTQYF
TRBV5-1	16	NA	TRBJ2-1	TGCGCCAGCAGCTTCAATAGCGGAGCATACCACAATGAGCAGTTCTTC	CASSFNSGAYHNEQFF
TRBV5-1	13	NA	TRBJ2-7	TGCGCCAGCTCCAAACAGGAATCCTACGAGCAGTACTTC	CASSKQESYEQYF
TRBV29-1	15	TRBD2	TRBJ2-7	TGCAGCGTCGAAGGGGCGGCTAGCGGGTCCTACGAGCAGTACTTC	CSVEGAASGSYEQYF
TRBV28	14	NA	TRBJ2-7	TGTGCCAGCATACCGGGAGCGCATCCCTACGAGCAGTACTTC	CASIPGAHPYEQYF
TRBV10-3	12	NA	TRBJ1-4	TGTGCCATCAGTCCTGAGTCGGAAAAACTGTTTTTT	CAISPESEKLFF
TRBV20-1	11	NA	TRBJ2-5	TGCAGTGCTAGCGGTAGCGAGACCCAGTACTTC	CSASGSETQYF
TRBV29-1	16	TRBD1	TRBJ2-6	TGCAGCGCCGGGACAGGGTCTCCCTCTGGGGCCAACGTCCTGACTTTC	CSAGTGSPSGANVLTF
TRBV28	15	NA	TRBJ1-2	TGTGCCAGCGAGCTAGACGGGGGACCTGGGTACGGCTACACCTTC	CASELDGGPGYGYTF
TRBV29-1	14	NA	TRBJ2-7	TGCAGCGTTGAATCCCGAGCAGGTACCTACGAGCAGTACTTC	CSVESRAGTYEQYF
TRBV11-2	14	NA	TRBJ2-7	TGTGCCAGCAGCTCCTTACCCTCGGGTTACGAGCAGTACTTC	CASSSLPSGYEQYF
TRBV10-3	15	TRBD1	TRBJ1-6	TGTGCCATCAGTGAGTCCGGACAGGATAATTCACCCCTCCACTTT	CAISESGQDNSPLHF
TRBV5-1	12	NA	TRBJ1-1	TGCGCCAGCAGTTTAGGAGACACTGAAGCTTTCTTT	CASSLGDTEAFF
TRBV30	14	TRBD2	TRBJ2-3	TGTGCCTGGGGACTAGCGGGGGGAACAGATACGCAGTATTTT	CAWGLAGGTDTQYF
TRBV29-1	11	NA	TRBJ2-3	TGCAGCGTCGGTCCCTCAGATACGCAGTATTTT	CSVGPSDTQYF
TRBV7-9	17	TRBD1	TRBJ2-4	TGTGCCAGCAGCTTATCTGGACAGGGGTATGCCAAAAACATTCAGTACTTC	CASSLSGQGYAKNIQYF
TRBV28	16	TRBD1	TRBJ1-4	TGTGCCAGCAGCCCCCTAGACAGGGAGACTAATGAAAAACTGTTTTTT	CASSPLDRETNEKLFF
TRBV18	18	TRBD1	TRBJ1-3	TGTGCCAGCTCACCCCGGACAGGGGAAGGCCGCTCTGGAAACACCATATATTTT	CASSPRTGEGRSGNTIYF
TRBV7-8	17	NA	TRBJ1-5	TGTGCCAGCAGCTTAGAAGGGACATACTATAGCAATCAGCCCCAGCATTTT	CASSLEGTYYSNQPQHF
TRBV9	13	NA	TRBJ2-1	TGTGCCAGCAGCGCCCTAGAGTACAATGAGCAGTTCTTC	CASSALEYNEQFF
TRBV11-1	14	NA	TRBJ2-2	TGTGCCAGCAGCTTAGGGGGCTGGTCCGGGGAGCTGTTTTTT	CASSLGGWSGELFF
TRBV19	16	TRBD2	TRBJ2-7	TGTGCCAGTAGTGCCCCCGGGGGGGGGCTCTCCTACGAGCAGTACTTC	CASSAPGGGLSYEQYF
TRBV6-1	16	TRBD2	TRBJ2-7	TGTGCCAGCAGTGGATTAGCGGGAGGGAGCTCCTACGAGCAGTACTTC	CASSGLAGGSSYEQYF
TRBV5-8	16	TRBD1	TRBJ2-3	TGTGCCAGCAGCATTACAGGGGACCTCTTATTGAATACGCAGTATTTT	CASSITGDLLLNTQYF
TRBV6-1	15	TRBD1	TRBJ2-6	TGTGCCACCGGACAGGCACTCTCTGGGGCCAACGTCCTGACTTTC	CATGQALSGANVLTF
TRBV27	12	TRBD1	TRBJ1-2	TGTGCCAGCAGTTCAACAGGGGAAGGCTACACCTTC	CASSSTGEGYTF
TRBV4-2	17	TRBD2	TRBJ2-2	TGTGCCAGCAGCCAAATCCTAGCGGGAGGGAACACCGGGGAGCTGTTTTTT	CASSQILAGGNTGELFF
TRBV4-1	15	NA	TRBJ2-5	TGCGCCAGCAGCCAAGACCCCGGACAGCCGGAGACCCAGTACTTC	CASSQDPGQPETQYF
TRBV10-1	17	TRBD2	TRBJ2-2	TGCGCCAACCAAATAGCGGGAGGGCTTTGGGACACCGGGGAGCTGTTTTTT	CANQIAGGLWDTGELFF
TRBV27	14	TRBD1	TRBJ2-7	TGTGCCAGCAGCCCCGGGACAGGGTTGTTCGAGCAGTACTTC	CASSPGTGLFEQYF
TRBV5-1	15	NA	TRBJ1-4	TGCGCCAGCAGCTTTAGGCCCCAGGGGAATGAAAAACTGTTTTTT	CASSFRPQGNEKLFF
TRBV7-2	14	TRBD2	TRBJ2-2	TGTGCCAGCAGCGCAATCGGGGGGACCGGGGAGCTGTTTTTT	CASSAIGGTGELFF
TRBV6-5	14	TRBD2	TRBJ2-1	TGTGCCAGCAGGACCCTAGCGGGCTACAATGAGCAGTTCTTC	CASRTLAGYNEQFF
TRBV14	16	NA	TRBJ1-1	TGTGCCAGCTCCCGGAAGGGAGACTCCCCGGGGACTGAAGCTTTCTTT	CASSRKGDSPGTEAFF